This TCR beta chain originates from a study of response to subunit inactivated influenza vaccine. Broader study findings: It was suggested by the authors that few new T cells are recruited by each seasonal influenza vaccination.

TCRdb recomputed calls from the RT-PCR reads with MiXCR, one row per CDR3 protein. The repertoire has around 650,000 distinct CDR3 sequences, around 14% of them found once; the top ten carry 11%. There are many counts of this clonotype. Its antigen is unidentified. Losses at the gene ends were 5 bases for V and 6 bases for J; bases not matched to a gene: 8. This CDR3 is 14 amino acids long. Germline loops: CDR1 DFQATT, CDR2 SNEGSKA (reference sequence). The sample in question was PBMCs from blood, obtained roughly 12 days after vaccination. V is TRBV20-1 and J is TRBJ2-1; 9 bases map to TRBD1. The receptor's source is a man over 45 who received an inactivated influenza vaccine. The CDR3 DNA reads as TGCAGTGCTCCGGGACAGGGACTACTCAATGAGCAGTTCTTC. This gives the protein CSAPGQGLLNEQFF.